The source of this T cell receptor (beta chain) is a study of identical twins. TCRdb recomputed calls from the 5' RACE reads with MiXCR, one row per CDR3 protein. The sample includes under 350,000 distinct CDR3 sequences, 7.5% to 9.5% seen only once; the top ten take 6% to 8.5%. Notes on the study in general: Twin sharing of out-of-frame TCR alpha was underestimated by models in monozygotic pairs. When twins shared out-of-frame alpha sequences, those sequences had excess low generation probability. There were fewer insertions in abundant cord blood beta clonotypes, but memory repertoires showed no such pattern. Interpretation of the results relied on cross-sectional statistical analysis and not on following the same donors.

V was cut by 2 bases and J by 2 bases, with 13 bases left in between. The CDR3 is made up of 15 amino acids. Germline CDR1 is ENHRY and CDR2 is SYGVKD. As to this clonotype: The antigen is unknown.

These same data were also listed under a study on yellow fever vaccine responses in identical twins.

This TCR was sampled from a woman aged 18-30 years in good health. V usage is TRBV10-3 and J usage is TRBJ2-7; D might be TRBD1 or TRBD2, each matching 6 bases. Sequenced: CD8+ T cells sorted from blood. CDR3 region: CAISEGEDRTYEQYF. In DNA, the CDR3 is TGTGCCATCAGTGAGGGGGAGGACAGAACCTACGAGCAGTACTTC.